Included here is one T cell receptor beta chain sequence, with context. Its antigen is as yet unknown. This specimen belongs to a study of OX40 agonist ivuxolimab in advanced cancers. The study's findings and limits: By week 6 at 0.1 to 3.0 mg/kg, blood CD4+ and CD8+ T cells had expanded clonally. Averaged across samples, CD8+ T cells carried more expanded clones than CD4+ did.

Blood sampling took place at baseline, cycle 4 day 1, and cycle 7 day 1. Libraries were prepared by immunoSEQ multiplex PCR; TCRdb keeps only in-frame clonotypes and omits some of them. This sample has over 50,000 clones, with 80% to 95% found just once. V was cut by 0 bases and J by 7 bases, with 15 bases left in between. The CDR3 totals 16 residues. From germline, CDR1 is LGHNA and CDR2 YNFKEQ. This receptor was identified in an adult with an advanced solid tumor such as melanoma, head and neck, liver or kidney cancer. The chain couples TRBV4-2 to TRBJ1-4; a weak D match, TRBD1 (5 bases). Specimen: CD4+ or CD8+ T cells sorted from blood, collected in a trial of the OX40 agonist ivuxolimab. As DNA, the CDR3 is TGTGCCAGCAGCCAAGATAAGGGTGGGGGGAGTGAAAAACTGTTTTTT. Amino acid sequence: CASSQDKGGGSEKLFF.